These 9 T cell receptor beta chains were all obtained from the same sample, sequenced in a study of blood T cell repertoires in COVID-19. Libraries were prepared by immunoSEQ multiplex PCR; TCRdb keeps only in-frame clonotypes and omits some of them. In the table there are almost 250,000 clones, roughly 91% of which are singletons. The sequenced sample was PBMCs or T cells enriched from blood (not recorded which). The receptors shown here come from a woman in her thirties who had recovered from COVID-19.

V usage is TRBV12-5 and J usage is TRBJ1-2; no clear D gene. Germline values: CDR1 LGHNT, CDR2 FRNRAP. This CDR3 spans 16 amino acids. Between the trimmed V and J ends, which lost 3 bases and 1 base, there was a span of 15 bases. CDR3 protein: CASGLASFSLNYGYTF. The CDR3 DNA reads TGTGCTAGTGGTTTAGCTTCTTTCTCCCTTAACTATGGCTACACCTTC.

The chain links TRBV19 to TRBJ1-4, with D possibly TRBD1 on 6 matching bases. Per germline, CDR1 LNHDA and CDR2 SQIVND (reference sequence). Between the trimmed V and J ends, which lost 6 bases and 5 bases, there was a span of 16 bases. The CDR3 is made up of 15 amino acids. The CDR3 here is CASSLPGGGNEKLFF. The CDR3 DNA sequence: TGTGCCAGTAGCCTACCGGGTGGGGGCAATGAAAAACTGTTTTTT.

J is TRBJ2-2 and V is TRBV27; a possible D gene is TRBD2 (6 bases). Trimming took 2 bases from V and 6 from J, leaving 13 bases between them. CDR1 and CDR2 from the germline V gene are MNHEY and SMNVEV (reference sequence). The CDR3 length is 15 residues. Here the CDR3 reads CASSLGGRPPGELFF. CDR3 bases: TGTGCCAGCAGTTTAGGAGGGAGACCGCCCGGGGAGCTGTTTTTT.

V gene TRBV7-9 combines with J gene TRBJ2-1; 10 bases are shared with TRBD2. CDR3 length equals 13 residues. The germline CDR1 and CDR2 sequences are SEHNR and FQNEAQ (reference sequence). The V segment lost 0 bases and the J segment 15 bases; nucleotides outside the gene matches: 5. CDR3 loop: CASSLALLAGLFF. The CDR3 nucleotides are TGTGCCAGCAGCTTAGCGTTACTAGCGGGACTGTTCTTC.

J is TRBJ2-7 and V is TRBV28, with no clear D. The CDR3 runs to 14 residues. Trimming shortened V by 3 bases and J by 5 bases, and 14 bases separated the two germline ends. The V gene's germline CDR1 is MDHEN and CDR2 SYDVKM. CDR3 coding DNA: TGTGCCAGCAGTTTTGAGGCTACTTCCGACGAGCAGTACTTC. As protein: CASSFEATSDEQYF.

The chain has TRBV19 and TRBJ2-1, with 7 bases lining up with TRBD1. The V gene's germline CDR1 is LNHDA and CDR2 SQIVND (reference sequence). The junction had 7 bases not matched to a gene; V was cut back by 8 bases and J by 0 bases. CDR3 length: 15 residues. In nucleotides, the CDR3 is TGTGCCAGTGGACAGGAAAGCAGCTCCTACAATGAGCAGTTCTTC. This gives the protein CASGQESSSYNEQFF. Drawing the rest from reference TRBV19 and TRBJ2-1, the complete variable domain is DGGITQSPKYLFRKEGQNVTLSCEQNLNHDAMYWYRQDPGQGLRLIYYSQIVNDFQKGDIAEGYSVSREKKESFPLTVTSAQKNPTAFYLCASGQESSSYNEQFFGPGTRLTVL.

The CDR3 region has the DNA TGTGCCAGCAGCCAAGGGGCTAGCGGGGGTCCGATGGATACGCAGTATTTT. Amino acid sequence: CASSQGASGGPMDTQYF. The chain couples TRBV4-2 to TRBJ2-3, with 10 bases fitting TRBD2. Trimming cost V 1 base and J 6 bases; bases outside gene matches: 10. The CDR3 sequence is 17 residues long. Germline CDR1 reads LGHNA; CDR2 reads YNFKEQ.

The chain recombines TRBV7-9 with TRBJ1-2; D remains unclear. This CDR3 contains 14 residues. V was cut by 1 base and J by 5 bases, with 11 bases left in between. Germline V gene data show CDR1 as SEHNR and CDR2 as FQNEAQ (reference sequence). CDR3 residues: CASSLVRGGYGYTF. CDR3 in DNA: TGTGCCAGCAGCTTAGTCCGGGGAGGGTATGGCTACACCTTC.

CDR3 residues: CASSEQGAVNTEAFF. In DNA, the CDR3 is TGTGCCAGCAGCGAACAGGGGGCGGTGAACACTGAAGCTTTCTTT. This rearrangement joins TRBV7-2 to TRBJ1-1; 9 bases line up with TRBD1. The CDR3 contains 15 residues. The germline gives CDR1 SGHTA, CDR2 FQGNSA. Germline trimming cut 5 bases from V and 0 bases from J; bases unmatched to any gene: 4.